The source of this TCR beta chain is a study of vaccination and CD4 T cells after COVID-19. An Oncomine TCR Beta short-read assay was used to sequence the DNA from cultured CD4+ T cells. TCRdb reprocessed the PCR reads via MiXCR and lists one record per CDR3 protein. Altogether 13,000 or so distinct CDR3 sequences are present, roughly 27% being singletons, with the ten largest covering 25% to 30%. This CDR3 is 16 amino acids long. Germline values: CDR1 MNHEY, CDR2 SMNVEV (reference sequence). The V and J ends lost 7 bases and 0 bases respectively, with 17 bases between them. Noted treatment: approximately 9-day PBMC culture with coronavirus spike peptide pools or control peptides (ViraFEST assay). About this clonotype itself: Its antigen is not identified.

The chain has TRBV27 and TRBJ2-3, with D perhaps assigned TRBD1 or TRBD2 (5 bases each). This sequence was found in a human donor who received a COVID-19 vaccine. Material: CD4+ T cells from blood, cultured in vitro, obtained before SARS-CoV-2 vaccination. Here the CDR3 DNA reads TGTGCCAGCAACCCCCGGGGCAGACCTAGCACAGATACGCAGTATTTT. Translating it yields CASNPRGRPSTDTQYF.